This paragraph reports one TCR beta chain. The repertoire was sequenced with immunoSEQ multiplex PCR; TCRdb's copy has only in-frame clones and lacks some. The repertoire consists of under 20,000 clones, with 86% occurring once and the leading ten covering 15%. This sample is drawn from a study of somatic mutations in cytotoxic T cells in rheumatoid arthritis. CDR3 length equals 12 residues. The V and J ends lost 2 bases and 3 bases respectively, with 5 bases between them. Germline V CDR1 and CDR2: MNHNS, SASEGT. This sequence joins TRBV6-1 and TRBJ2-7; D remains unclear. This receptor was obtained from a man aged 35-49 years in good health. Sample: CD8+ T cells sorted from blood. CDR3 sequence reads: CASSERSYEQYF. The CDR3 DNA sequence: TGTGCCAGCAGTGAACGGAGCTACGAGCAGTACTTC.